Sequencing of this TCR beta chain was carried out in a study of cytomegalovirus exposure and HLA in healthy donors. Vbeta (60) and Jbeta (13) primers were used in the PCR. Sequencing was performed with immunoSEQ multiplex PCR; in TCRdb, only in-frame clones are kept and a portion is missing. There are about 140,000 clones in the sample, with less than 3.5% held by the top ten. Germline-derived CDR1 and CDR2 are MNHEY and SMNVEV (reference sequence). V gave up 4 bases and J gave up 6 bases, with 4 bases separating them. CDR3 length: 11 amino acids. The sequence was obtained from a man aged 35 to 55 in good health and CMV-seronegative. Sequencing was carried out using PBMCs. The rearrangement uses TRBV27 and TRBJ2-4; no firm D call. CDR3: CASSSLNIQYF. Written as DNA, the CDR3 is TGTGCCAGCAGTTCCCTAAACATTCAGTACTTC.